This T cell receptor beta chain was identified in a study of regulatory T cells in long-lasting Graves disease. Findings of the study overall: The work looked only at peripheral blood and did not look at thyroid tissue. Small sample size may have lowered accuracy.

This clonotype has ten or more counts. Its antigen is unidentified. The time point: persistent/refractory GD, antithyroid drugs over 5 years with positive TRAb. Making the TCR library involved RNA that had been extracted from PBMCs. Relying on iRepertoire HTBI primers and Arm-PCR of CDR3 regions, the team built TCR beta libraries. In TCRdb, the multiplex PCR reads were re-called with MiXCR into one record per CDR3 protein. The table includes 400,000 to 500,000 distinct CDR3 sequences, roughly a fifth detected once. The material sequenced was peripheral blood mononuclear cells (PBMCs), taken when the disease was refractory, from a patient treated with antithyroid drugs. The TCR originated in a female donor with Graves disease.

The CDR3 sequence: CASSQGYNQETQYF. CDR3 nucleotide sequence: TGTGCCAGCAGCCAGGGGTACAACCAAGAGACCCAGTACTTC. The rearrangement uses TRBV28 and TRBJ2-5; the D gene is possibly TRBD1 (6 bases). CDR1 is MDHEN and CDR2 is SYDVKM in the germline V gene. V was clipped by 6 bases and J by 0 bases, with 11 bases between them. The CDR3 runs 14 residues.